A single sample gave rise to the 24 T cell receptor beta chains below, sequenced in a study of T cells in narcolepsy. The method was immunoSEQ multiplex PCR; TCRdb's version includes in-frame clones alone and lacks a portion of them. Of about 25,000 clones in the sample, about 83% were seen once. The sequencing input was CD45RA- memory CD4+ T cells from PBMCs. The origin of the receptors is a human donor with narcolepsy.

A few counts support this clone. The rearrangement joins TRBV6-5 to TRBJ1-5; D is undetermined. There are 13 residues in the CDR3. Germline V gives CDR1 MNHEY, CDR2 SVGAGI. V lost 5 bases to trimming and J lost 0 bases, with 5 bases between them. CDR3 coding DNA: TGTGCCAGCAGTGGCCTTAGCAATCAGCCCCAGCATTTT. Amino acids: CASSGLSNQPQHF.

The chain recombines TRBV20-1 with TRBJ2-1; no clear D gene. CDR1 DFQATT and CDR2 SNEGSKA come from the germline V gene (reference sequence). The V end lost 1 base, the J end lost 7 bases, and 5 bases lay between the germline ends. The CDR3 is 11 residues long. CDR3: CSARGNNEQFF. In nucleotides, the CDR3 is TGCAGTGCTAGAGGGAATAATGAGCAGTTCTTC.

In its sample, this clone was seen a few times. The chain is built from TRBV7-2 and TRBJ2-3, with D unresolved. This CDR3 is built from 15 residues. V gave up 1 base and J gave up 4 bases, with 12 bases separating them. Germline lookup yields CDR1 SGHTA and CDR2 FQGNSA. Here the CDR3 DNA reads TGTGCCAGCAGCTTAGTGGCTAAAAGTTCAGATACGCAGTATTTT. This codes for CASSLVAKSSDTQYF.

As to this clone: Distinct nucleotide sequences in the sample also encode this CDR3. The J gene is TRBJ1-1, the V gene TRBV6-6; D is undetermined. Trimming removed 6 bases from V and 1 base from J, with 18 bases in between. CDR1 and CDR2 (germline): MNHNY, SVGAGI (reference sequence). The CDR3 contains 16 residues. CDR3 sequence reads: CASRPGFGSGNTEAFF. The CDR3 DNA sequence: TGTGCCAGCAGGCCGGGTTTTGGCTCCGGGAACACTGAAGCTTTCTTT.

The CDR3 sequence is CASSPQNTDTQYF. CDR3 nucleotides: TGTGCCAGCAGCCCGCAAAACACAGATACGCAGTATTTT. The rearrangement joins TRBV9 to TRBJ2-3; D is unresolved. This CDR3 spans 13 amino acids. The V and J ends lost 4 bases and 2 bases respectively, with 8 bases between them. CDR1 and CDR2 from the germline V gene are SGDLS and YYNGEE.

The CDR3 sequence: CASSLFEKLFF. The CDR3 region has the DNA TGTGCCAGCAGCTTATTCGAAAAACTGTTTTTT. The V gene is TRBV5-8, the J gene TRBJ1-4; D is unresolved. Germline CDR1 SGHTS, CDR2 YDEGEE. The ends were cut back, 2 bases at V and 8 bases at J, with 4 bases in the middle. This CDR3 contains 11 residues.

The J gene is TRBJ1-5, the V gene TRBV6-5, with D hard to call. The CDR3 sequence is 13 residues long. Germline V gene sequence: CDR1 MNHEY, CDR2 SVGAGI. Trimming removed 8 bases from V and 3 bases from J, with 11 bases in between. CDR3 sequence reads: CASAADFNQPQHF. The CDR3 region has the DNA TGTGCCAGCGCCGCAGACTTCAATCAGCCCCAGCATTTT.

This clone is a singleton in its sample. The rearrangement links TRBV11-2 to TRBJ2-5; D may be TRBD1 (6 bases). V gave up 3 bases and J gave up 5 bases, with 16 bases separating them. The V gene's germline CDR1 is SGHAT and CDR2 FQNNGV. The CDR3 loop spans 15 amino acids. CDR3 sequence: CASSFAGVRRETQYF. Written as DNA, the CDR3 is TGTGCCAGCAGCTTCGCAGGGGTCAGGCGGGAGACCCAGTACTTC.

The chain uses TRBV5-1 and TRBJ2-7; D may match TRBD1 or TRBD2 (5 bases each). CDR1 is SGHRS, CDR2 YFSETQ, per germline. The V and J ends lost 0 bases and 0 bases respectively, with 10 bases between them. The CDR3 is 15 amino acids. CDR3 sequence reads: CASSLVGTDSYEQYF. The DNA of the CDR3 is TGCGCCAGCAGCTTGGTTGGGACGGACTCCTACGAGCAGTACTTC.

The chain couples TRBV11-2 to TRBJ2-1, with 12 nucleotides matching TRBD2. The length of the CDR3 is 16 residues. Per germline, CDR1 SGHAT and CDR2 FQNNGV. Trimming cost V 1 base and J 7 bases; bases outside gene matches: 5. The CDR3 region has the DNA TGTGCCAGCAGCTTAGGACTAGCGGGAGTGAGTAATGAGCAGTTCTTC. This translates into CASSLGLAGVSNEQFF.

The CDR3 loop is CASSPTPQPTSLNTEAFF. As DNA, the CDR3 is TGTGCCAGCAGCCCCACACCTCAGCCGACAAGCTTAAACACTGAAGCTTTCTTT. V and J are TRBV14 and TRBJ1-1; D uncertain. V shed 4 bases and J shed 2 bases, with 23 bases lying between them. The germline CDR1 and CDR2 sequences are SGHDN and FVKESK. The CDR3 loop spans 18 amino acids.

This clone came up a few times. The V gene is TRBV6-1, the J gene TRBJ1-5; no clear D gene. This CDR3 spans 14 amino acids. Per the germline V gene, CDR1 is MNHNS and CDR2 is SASEGT. Trimming cost V 11 bases and J 1 base, with 15 bases left between them. The DNA for the CDR3 is TGTGCCCAACCAGCACGAGGAAGCAATCAGCCCCAGCATTTT. It yields the protein CAQPARGSNQPQHF.

The genes are TRBV5-5 and TRBJ2-7; 7 nucleotides agree with TRBD2. The germline gives CDR1 SGHKS, CDR2 YYEKEE (reference sequence). The CDR3 spans 14 residues. The V gene end was trimmed by 0 bases and the J gene end by 2 bases; junction bases not matched to a gene: 2. CDR3 region: CASSLGGRAYEQYF. The CDR3 nucleotides read TGTGCCAGCAGCTTGGGTGGGAGGGCCTACGAGCAGTACTTC.

This clone was observed a handful of times. The rearrangement uses TRBV5-1 and TRBJ2-5; 9 bases match TRBD2. Germline V gene sequence: CDR1 SGHRS, CDR2 YFSETQ. This CDR3 spans 14 amino acids. V was clipped by 5 bases and J by 5 bases; unmatched bases: 7. The CDR3 sequence: CASSGGRELETQYF. The CDR3 DNA sequence: TGCGCCAGCAGTGGCGGGAGGGAGTTGGAGACCCAGTACTTC.

This clone was recorded a few times. The chain carries TRBV6-1 and TRBJ1-3; D might be TRBD1 (6 bases). The V and J ends lost 4 bases and 2 bases respectively, with 12 bases between them. The germline CDR1 and CDR2 sequences are MNHNS and SASEGT. The CDR3 spans 15 residues. DNA of the CDR3: TGTGCCAGCAGTGCCTCGACAGGAGCTGGAAACACCATATATTTT. Its protein product is CASSASTGAGNTIYF.

The rearrangement uses TRBV7-2 and TRBJ2-5, with TRBD1 identical over 8 bases. This CDR3 spans 17 amino acids. CDR1 is SGHTA, CDR2 FQGNSA, per germline. V lost 0 bases, J lost 5 bases, and 11 bases stayed unmatched. The CDR3 sequence is CASSLAPARGLKETQYF. The DNA for the CDR3 is TGTGCCAGCAGCTTAGCGCCCGCCAGGGGGCTAAAGGAGACCCAGTACTTC.

This chain joins TRBV7-6 and TRBJ2-1; 7 positions match TRBD2. This CDR3 contains 17 residues. V lost 5 bases to trimming and J lost 2 bases; unmatched junction nucleotides: 12. The germline gives CDR1 SGHVS, CDR2 FNYEAQ. CDR3 region: CASSRMGSGPTYNEQFF. CDR3 sequence (DNA): TGTGCCAGCAGCCGAATGGGTAGCGGGCCCACCTACAATGAGCAGTTCTTC.

V and J are TRBV5-1 and TRBJ1-3; no definite D call. This CDR3 comprises 12 residues. In germline, CDR1 is SGHRS, CDR2 YFSETQ. Deletions cut 5 bases from V and 4 bases from J, with 7 bases between. The CDR3: CASSPWGNTIYF. The DNA for the CDR3 is TGCGCCAGCAGTCCTTGGGGAAACACCATATATTTT.

This rearrangement joins TRBV27 to TRBJ2-1, with D perhaps TRBD1 (5 bases). Deletions cut 2 bases from V and 8 bases from J, with 16 bases between. Germline V CDR1 and CDR2: MNHEY, SMNVEV (reference sequence). This CDR3 has 15 residues. The CDR3 sequence is CASSLLSNQGYEQFF. DNA for the CDR3: TGTGCCAGCAGTTTACTTTCTAACCAGGGTTATGAGCAGTTCTTC.

The CDR3: CASSQGLAILYNEQFF. Written as DNA, the CDR3 is TGTGCCAGCAGCCAAGGACTAGCGATCCTCTACAATGAGCAGTTCTTC. The genes are TRBV14 and TRBJ2-1; TRBD2 matches 8 bases. Germline CDR1 SGHDN, CDR2 FVKESK. The CDR3 loop spans 16 amino acids. V shed 1 base, J shed 3 bases, and the junction held 5 bases outside the gene matches.

The rearrangement links TRBV6-5 to TRBJ1-2, with D possibly being TRBD1 (5 bases). Trimming took 6 bases from V and 0 from J, leaving 8 bases between them. From germline, CDR1 is MNHEY and CDR2 SVGAGI. CDR3 length: 13 amino acids. The chain's CDR3 is CASSRQPNYGYTF. The CDR3 DNA reads TGTGCCAGCAGCAGACAGCCTAACTATGGCTACACCTTC.

The chain combines TRBV11-2 with TRBJ2-1; D unresolved. Germline V gene lookup returns CDR1 SGHAT and CDR2 FQNNGV. The CDR3 is 12 residues long. The V end was cut by 1 base, the J end by 10 bases, with 8 bases between. CDR3 in amino acids: CASSLVSSEQFF. In DNA form, the CDR3 reads TGTGCCAGCAGCTTAGTAAGTAGCGAGCAGTTCTTC.

The CDR3 region is CASSSRTGAGNEQFF. The CDR3 DNA is TGTGCCAGCAGCTCCCGGACGGGCGCAGGGAATGAGCAGTTCTTC. J is TRBJ2-1 and V is TRBV7-2; weak D call: TRBD1 (5 bases). Trimming stripped 4 bases from V and 7 bases from J, with 17 bases between. Germline V CDR1 and CDR2: SGHTA, FQGNSA. This CDR3 comprises 15 residues.

This clone has just one count. This rearrangement joins TRBV11-2 to TRBJ2-7; tentatively, D is TRBD2 (6 bases). V gave up 7 bases and J gave up 0 bases, with 19 bases separating them. The CDR3 extends over 16 amino acids. From germline, CDR1 is SGHAT and CDR2 FQNNGV. The CDR3 is CASNLFGGASSYEQYF. The CDR3 DNA reads as TGTGCCAGCAACTTGTTTGGCGGGGCTAGCTCCTACGAGCAGTACTTC.